This section outlines one T cell receptor beta chain sequence together with its context. Source study methods: Using reference gene primer amplification, nucleated cell counts were estimated. The method was immunoSEQ multiplex PCR; TCRdb's version includes in-frame clones alone and lacks a portion of them. D and trimming come from the DNA, and the V and J calls and clone size come from that table. The repertoire includes 150,000 to 200,000 clones, roughly 82% of them detected once, and around 7% sits in the top ten. These data belong to a study of blood T cell repertoires in COVID-19. On the study more broadly: The United States, Italy and Spain provided the acute and convalescent COVID-19 samples. Nucleic acid was either cDNA or gDNA, and it came from T cells, B-cell-depleted T cells, or PBMCs.

Enrollment of patients from Seattle took place during active infection, with longitudinal follow-up. CDR3 length equals 12 residues. Germline V gives CDR1 SGHDN, CDR2 FVKESK. The germline V and J ends were trimmed by 4 bases and 4 bases, with 5 bases remaining between them. Input material: peripheral blood. The sequence derives from a woman between 40 and 55 years old with COVID-19, enrolled during active disease. V is TRBV14 and J is TRBJ2-1; D not resolved. The DNA of the CDR3 is TGTGCCAGCAGCCCGGGTTACAATGAGCAGTTCTTC. Its translation: CASSPGYNEQFF.